This is a list of T cell receptor beta chains from one sample in a study of spatial heterogeneity in lung cancer. TCRdb called the 5' RACE reads again in MiXCR, with one record for every CDR3 protein. The sample lists tens of thousands of distinct CDR3 sequences, 8% occurring once. Sequenced here: PBMCs, sampled at surgery. These receptors were taken from a male donor with early-stage non-small cell lung cancer. Both conserved end residues are part of each CDR3. D genes are given only for firm matches. Only some rows state a clone size, as once, few, many or a class for expanded clones.

clone size	V gene	D gene	J gene	CDR3 protein	CDR3 DNA
.	TRBV12-3/TRBV12-4	TRBD1	TRBJ1-4	CASSLRRGREKLFF	TGTGCCAGCAGTTTAAGGAGGGGGCGTGAAAAACTGTTTTTT
.	TRBV10-3	.	TRBJ1-1	CAIRRGHDTEAFF	TGTGCCATCAGGAGGGGACACGACACTGAAGCTTTCTTT
many	TRBV24-1	.	TRBJ2-7	CATSGGNEQYF	TGTGCCACCAGCGGGGGAAACGAGCAGTACTTC
.	TRBV2	.	TRBJ2-6	CASSEEAGANVLTF	TGTGCCAGCAGTGAAGAGGCTGGGGCCAACGTCCTGACTTTC
few	TRBV19	.	TRBJ2-4	CASRGASGNKNIQYF	TGTGCCAGTAGGGGGGCTAGCGGTAACAAAAACATTCAGTACTTC
.	TRBV30	.	TRBJ2-3	CAWSVHTDTQYF	TGTGCCTGGAGTGTCCACACAGATACGCAGTATTTT
many	TRBV29-1	.	TRBJ2-7	CSVLTGYEQYF	TGCAGCGTCCTGACGGGCTACGAGCAGTACTTC
many	TRBV29-1	.	TRBJ2-3	CSVDGRGTDTQYF	TGCAGCGTTGACGGCAGGGGTACAGATACGCAGTATTTT
.	TRBV5-1	TRBD2	TRBJ2-3	CASSSSGLETDTQYF	TGCGCCAGCAGCTCTAGCGGGTTAGAGACAGATACGCAGTATTTT
many	TRBV6-2/TRBV6-3	.	TRBJ1-2	CASSYVGQRVGVGYTF	TGTGCCAGCAGTTACGTCGGACAGCGGGTCGGGGTCGGCTACACCTTC
few	TRBV15	.	TRBJ2-6	CATSGNSGANVLTF	TGTGCCACCAGCGGCAACTCTGGGGCCAACGTCCTGACTTTC
.	TRBV19	.	TRBJ2-1	CATGLGSGSGNEQFF	TGTGCCACAGGCCTAGGGTCGGGATCGGGCAATGAGCAGTTCTTC
few	TRBV6-6	.	TRBJ2-1	CASSYGGTRNEQFF	TGTGCCAGCAGTTACGGGGGGACCCGTAATGAGCAGTTCTTC
few	TRBV9	TRBD2	TRBJ2-1	CASSVSSGSYNEQFF	TGTGCCAGCAGCGTATCTAGCGGGAGTTACAATGAGCAGTTCTTC
many	TRBV28	.	TRBJ2-1	CASSTSLFNEQFF	TGTGCCAGCAGTACGTCTCTTTTCAATGAGCAGTTCTTC